Listed here are 9 T cell receptor beta chains from one sample, sequenced in a study of OX40 agonist ivuxolimab in advanced cancers. TCRdb keeps only in-frame clones here, not all; method: immunoSEQ multiplex PCR. The repertoire has 20,000 to 25,000 clones, 65% to 90% of them found once; the top ten carry roughly 42%. Sequenced here: CD4+ or CD8+ T cells sorted from blood, sampled in a trial of the OX40 agonist ivuxolimab. All receptors derive from an adult with an advanced solid tumor such as melanoma, head and neck, liver or kidney cancer.

The sample holds one count of this clone. Here the CDR3 reads CASRLLSSYNEQFF. The CDR3, as DNA: TGTGCCAGCAGGCTTTTGAGCTCCTACAATGAGCAGTTCTTC. V gene TRBV27 combines with J gene TRBJ2-1; D is uncertain. V was shortened by 6 bases and J by 0 bases, with 9 bases between the two germline ends. Germline CDR1 reads MNHEY; CDR2 reads SMNVEV (reference sequence). This CDR3 is built from 14 residues.

This clone was detected only once. V gene TRBV7-9 combines with J gene TRBJ2-5, with D tentatively TRBD1 (6 bases). The J call is uncertain, as TRBJ2-7 better fits the DNA end. This CDR3 is built from 14 residues. Germline V gene lookup returns CDR1 SEHNR and CDR2 FQNEAQ (reference sequence). In DNA, the CDR3 is TGTGCCAGCAGCTTAGTGGACAGCCAACCCGAGCAGTACTTC. This gives the protein CASSLVDSQPEQYF.

The rearrangement joins TRBV5-1 to TRBJ1-1; D possibly corresponds to TRBD1 (5 bases). V gave up 0 bases and J gave up 3 bases, with 12 bases separating them. This CDR3 is built from 15 residues. Germline V gene data show CDR1 as SGHRS and CDR2 as YFSETQ. The CDR3 reads CASSLGGGLYTEAFF. CDR3 DNA sequence: TGCGCCAGCAGCTTGGGTGGGGGGTTGTACACTGAAGCTTTCTTT.

The gene calls are TRBV20-1 and TRBJ2-7; D unresolved. Germline lookup yields CDR1 DFQATT and CDR2 SNEGSKA (reference sequence). V lost 3 bases, J lost 6 bases, and 6 bases lay in between. CDR3 length: 10 amino acids. In nucleotides, the CDR3 is TGCAGTGCTAGGGTTGCCGAGCAGTACTTC. Its translation: CSARVAEQYF.

The chain couples TRBV30 to TRBJ2-5, with a tentative D call TRBD2 (6 bases). Per the germline V gene, CDR1 is GTSNPN and CDR2 is SVGIG (reference sequence). Trimming removed 0 bases at V and 2 bases at J, with 10 bases between. The CDR3 covers 14 residues. CDR3 DNA: TGTGCCTGGAGTGTAATAGCGGCTCAAGAGACCCAGTACTTC. This translates into CAWSVIAAQETQYF. The entire variable domain, with the rest obtained from reference TRBV30 and TRBJ2-5, is as follows: SQTIHQWPATLVQPVGSPLSLECTVEGTSNPNLYWYRQAAGRGLQLLFYSVGIGQISSEVPQNLSASRPQDRQFILSSKKLLLSDSGFYLCAWSVIAAQETQYFGPGTRLLVL.

The chain links TRBV29-1 to TRBJ2-1, with D hard to call. Germline loops: CDR1 SQVTM, CDR2 ANQGSEA. This CDR3 spans 11 amino acids. V lost 7 bases, J lost 9 bases, and 13 bases lay in between. For the CDR3, the DNA is TGCAGCGCTCACTCCGATTTTGAGCAGTTCTTC. Amino acids: CSAHSDFEQFF.

This clone was counted a few times. The V and J genes are TRBV10-3 and TRBJ1-2; 9 nucleotides match TRBD1. V trimming: 4 bases; J trimming: 5 bases; junction bases outside the gene matches: 8. This CDR3 has 15 amino acids. CDR1 is ENHRY and CDR2 is SYGVKD in the germline V gene. The CDR3 DNA sequence: TGTGCCATCAGTGGCTCGACAGGGGGGCCTTATGGCTACACCTTC. Translating it yields CAISGSTGGPYGYTF.

This rearrangement joins TRBV5-1 to TRBJ2-5; 13 bases match TRBD2. The CDR3 sequence is 17 residues long. V lost 0 bases, J lost 9 bases, and 11 bases stayed unmatched. Germline V gene sequence: CDR1 SGHRS, CDR2 YFSETQ. The CDR3 loop is CASSLAPGLAGRRAQYF. The CDR3 coding sequence is TGCGCCAGCAGCTTGGCTCCGGGACTAGCGGGACGCAGGGCCCAGTACTTC.

This chain uses TRBV19 with TRBJ2-7, with 8 bases matching TRBD2. CDR3 length: 16 amino acids. V gave up 5 bases and J gave up 1 base; unmatched junction bases: 10. Germline CDR1 and CDR2: LNHDA and SQIVND (reference sequence). The CDR3: CASSPGSGTRSYEQYF. The CDR3 DNA sequence: TGTGCCAGTAGTCCCGGTAGCGGGACAAGGTCCTACGAGCAGTACTTC.